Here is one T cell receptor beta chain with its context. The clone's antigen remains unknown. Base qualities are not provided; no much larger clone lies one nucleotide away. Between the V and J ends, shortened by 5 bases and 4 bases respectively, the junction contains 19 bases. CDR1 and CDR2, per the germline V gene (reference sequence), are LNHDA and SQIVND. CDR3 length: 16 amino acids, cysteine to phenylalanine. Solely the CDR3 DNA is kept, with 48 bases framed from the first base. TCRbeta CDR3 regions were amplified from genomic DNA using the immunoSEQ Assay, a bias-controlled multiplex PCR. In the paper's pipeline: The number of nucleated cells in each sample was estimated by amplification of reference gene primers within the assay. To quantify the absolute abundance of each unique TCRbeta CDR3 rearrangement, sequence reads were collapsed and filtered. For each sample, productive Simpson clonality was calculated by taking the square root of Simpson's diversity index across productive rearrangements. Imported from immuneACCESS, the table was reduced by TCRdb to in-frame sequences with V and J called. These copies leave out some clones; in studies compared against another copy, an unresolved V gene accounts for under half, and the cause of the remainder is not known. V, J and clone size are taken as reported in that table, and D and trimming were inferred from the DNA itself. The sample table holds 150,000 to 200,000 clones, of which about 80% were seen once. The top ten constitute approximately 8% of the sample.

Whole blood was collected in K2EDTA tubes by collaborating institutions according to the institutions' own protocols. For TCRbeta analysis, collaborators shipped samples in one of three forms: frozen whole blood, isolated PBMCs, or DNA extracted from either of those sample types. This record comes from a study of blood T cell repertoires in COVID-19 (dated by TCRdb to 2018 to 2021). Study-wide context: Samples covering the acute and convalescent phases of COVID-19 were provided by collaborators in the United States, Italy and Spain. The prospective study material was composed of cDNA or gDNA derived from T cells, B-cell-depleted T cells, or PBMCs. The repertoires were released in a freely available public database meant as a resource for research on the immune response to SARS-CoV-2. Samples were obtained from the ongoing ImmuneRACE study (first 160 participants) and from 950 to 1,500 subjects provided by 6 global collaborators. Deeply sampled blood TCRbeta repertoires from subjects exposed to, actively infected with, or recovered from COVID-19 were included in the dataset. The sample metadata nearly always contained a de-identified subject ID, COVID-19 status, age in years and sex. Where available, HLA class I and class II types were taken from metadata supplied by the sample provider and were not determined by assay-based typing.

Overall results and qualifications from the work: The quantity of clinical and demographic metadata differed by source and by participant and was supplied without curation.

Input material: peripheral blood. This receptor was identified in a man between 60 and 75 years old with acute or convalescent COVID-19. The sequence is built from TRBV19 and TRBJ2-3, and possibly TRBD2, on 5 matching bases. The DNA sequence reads TGTGCCAGTAGTCCCCGGCCCGACGGAGGCGCAGATACGCAGTATTTT. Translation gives CASSPRPDGGADTQYF. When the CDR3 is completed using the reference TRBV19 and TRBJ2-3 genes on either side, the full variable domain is DGGITQSPKYLFRKEGQNVTLSCEQNLNHDAMYWYRQDPGQGLRLIYYSQIVNDFQKGDIAEGYSVSREKKESFPLTVTSAQKNPTAFYLCASSPRPDGGADTQYFGPGTRLTVL.